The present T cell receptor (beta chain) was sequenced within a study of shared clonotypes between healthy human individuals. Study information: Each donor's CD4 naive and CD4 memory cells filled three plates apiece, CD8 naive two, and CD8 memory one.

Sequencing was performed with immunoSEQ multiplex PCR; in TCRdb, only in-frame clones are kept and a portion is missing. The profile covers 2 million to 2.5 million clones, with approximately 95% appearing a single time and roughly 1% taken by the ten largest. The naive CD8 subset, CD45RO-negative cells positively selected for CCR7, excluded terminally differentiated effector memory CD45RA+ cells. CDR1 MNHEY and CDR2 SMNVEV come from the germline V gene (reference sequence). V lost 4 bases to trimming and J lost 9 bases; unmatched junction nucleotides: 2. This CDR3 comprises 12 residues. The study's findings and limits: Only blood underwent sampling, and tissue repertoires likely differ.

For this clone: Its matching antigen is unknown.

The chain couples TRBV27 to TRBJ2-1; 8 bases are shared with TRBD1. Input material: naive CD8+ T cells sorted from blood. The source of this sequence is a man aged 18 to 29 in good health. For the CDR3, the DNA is TGTGCCAGCAGTTCAGGGGGCAGTGAGCAGTTCTTC. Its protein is CASSSGGSEQFF.